Presented here are 21 T cell receptor beta chains from one specimen sequenced in a study of CD8 T cells in ankylosing spondylitis. One entry per CDR3 protein results from TCRdb running MiXCR on the 5' RACE reads. The table lists approximately 290,000 distinct CDR3 sequences, around 20% of them singletons. The sequenced material came from blood, either unsorted or a sorted T cell fraction (not recorded which). The receptors were sampled from a female donor with ankylosing spondylitis or in good health (not recorded which).

This clonotype has a count of ten or more. The V gene is TRBV2, the J gene TRBJ2-5; D is ambiguous. V lost 11 bases and J lost 5, with 12 bases in between. The CDR3 has 11 amino acids. Germline CDR1 and CDR2: SNHLY and FYNNEI. CDR3 amino acids: CASVEWETQYF. In DNA form, the CDR3 reads TGTGCCTCCGTGGAGTGGGAGACCCAGTACTTC.

The V and J genes are TRBV14 and TRBJ2-2; D not certain. Per germline, CDR1 SGHDN and CDR2 FVKESK. Trimming pared 1 base from V and 3 bases from J, leaving 6 bases between. This CDR3 has 14 residues. CDR3 DNA: TGTGCCAGCAGCCAAGTAGAATACACCGGGGAGCTGTTTTTT. Amino acids: CASSQVEYTGELFF.

In this sample, this clonotype turned up a few times. V gene TRBV6-1 combines with J gene TRBJ2-1; 13 positions agree with TRBD2. CDR3 length: 15 amino acids. V trimming: 5 bases; J trimming: 7 bases; junction bases outside the gene matches: 5. Germline V lookup: CDR1 MNHNS, CDR2 SASEGT. The CDR3 sequence: CASSRTSGRWNEQFF. The CDR3 region has the DNA TGTGCCAGCAGTCGGACTAGCGGGAGATGGAATGAGCAGTTCTTC.

This clonotype was recorded a few times. This chain links TRBV2 with TRBJ2-1; the D is unclear. Germline V CDR1 and CDR2: SNHLY, FYNNEI. Trimming pared 6 bases from V and 6 bases from J, leaving 15 bases between. This CDR3 is built from 14 residues. The CDR3 here is CASSTRNRANEQFF. The DNA of the CDR3 is TGTGCCAGCAGCACTCGCAACCGGGCCAATGAGCAGTTCTTC.

The genes are TRBV7-2 and TRBJ1-4; TRBD1 matches 10 bases. V shed 5 bases and J 8 bases; nucleotides not matched to a gene: 8. This CDR3 region has 15 residues. CDR1 and CDR2 (germline): SGHTA, FQGNSA. CDR3 nucleotide sequence: TGTGCCAGCAGCGCCTGGACAGGGGGGGAAGAAAAACTGTTTTTT. As protein: CASSAWTGGEEKLFF.

This chain's CDR3 is CASSPHRASGRRRAYNEQFF. CDR3 DNA: TGTGCCAGTAGTCCCCACAGGGCCAGCGGGAGACGTCGGGCCTACAATGAGCAGTTCTTC. V gene TRBV19 combines with J gene TRBJ2-1; 8 bases agree with TRBD2. The CDR3 contains 20 residues. The V segment lost 5 bases and the J segment 2 bases; nucleotides outside the gene matches: 20. From germline, CDR1 is LNHDA and CDR2 SQIVND (reference sequence).

The chain couples TRBV20-1 to TRBJ1-2, with 7 bases aligning to TRBD1. V dropped 6 bases and J dropped 6; count of bases not matched to a gene: 7. CDR1 and CDR2 (germline): DFQATT, SNEGSKA (reference sequence). The CDR3 sequence is 12 residues long. For the CDR3, the DNA is TGCAGTGCCCGGGCAGGGGGAGATGGCTACACCTTC. Encoded protein: CSARAGGDGYTF.

This clonotype was counted between two and nine times. This chain connects TRBV20-1 to TRBJ2-1, with a possible D match to TRBD2 (6 bases). Looked up from germline, CDR1 is DFQATT and CDR2 is SNEGSKA (reference sequence). The CDR3 is 14 residues long. V was shortened by 6 bases and J by 7 bases, with 19 bases between the two germline ends. In DNA, the CDR3 is TGCAGTGCGGAGGTGTGGACTATGGGGAATGAGCAGTTCTTC. Amino acid sequence: CSAEVWTMGNEQFF.

This clonotype was seen a few times. This chain joins TRBV11-2 and TRBJ2-7; D is perhaps TRBD1 or TRBD2 (5 bases each). Trimming shortened V by 0 bases and J by 6 bases, and 18 bases separated the two germline ends. Germline-derived CDR1 and CDR2 are SGHAT and FQNNGV. This CDR3 contains 16 residues. CDR3 amino acids: CASSLDIGDGDLEQYF. CDR3 coding DNA: TGTGCCAGCAGCTTAGATATAGGGGACGGCGACCTCGAGCAGTACTTC.

This chain connects TRBV10-3 to TRBJ2-1; 9 bases line up with TRBD2. CDR3 size: 15 residues. Germline V gives CDR1 ENHRY, CDR2 SYGVKD. The CDR3 DNA reads as TGTGCATCAAGGGGCGCGGGAGGGTCCTACAATGAGCAGTTCTTC. Protein: CASRGAGGSYNEQFF.

V usage is TRBV7-6 and J usage is TRBJ1-4; D is ambiguous. V was trimmed by 1 base and J by 2 bases, leaving 8 bases between them. The CDR3 contains 15 residues. CDR1 is SGHVS and CDR2 is FNYEAQ in the germline V gene. The CDR3 region has the DNA TGTGCCAGCAGCTTAGTTCTGGGGACTAATGAAAAACTGTTTTTT. Encoded protein: CASSLVLGTNEKLFF.

This clonotype was recorded a few times. The chain couples TRBV3-1 to TRBJ2-2; a weak D match, TRBD2 (6 bases). CDR3 size: 18 residues. CDR1 is LGHDT, CDR2 YNNKEL, per germline (reference sequence). Trimming stripped 4 bases from V and 0 bases from J, with 18 bases between. The CDR3 sequence: CASSRGVGGKANTGELFF. The CDR3 nucleotides read TGTGCCAGCAGCCGCGGGGTCGGGGGAAAGGCGAACACCGGGGAGCTGTTTTTT. Variable domain in full (rest from reference TRBV3-1 and TRBJ2-2): DTAVSQTPKYLVTQMGNDKSIKCEQNLGHDTMYWYKQDSKKFLKIMFSYNNKELIINETVPNRFSPKSPDKAHLNLHINSLELGDSAVYFCASSRGVGGKANTGELFFGEGSRLTVL.

This rearrangement joins TRBV27 to TRBJ1-4; D is ambiguous. The CDR3 consists of 14 residues. CDR1 MNHEY and CDR2 SMNVEV come from the germline V gene (reference sequence). V was pared by 5 bases and J by 8 bases, with 15 bases between. CDR3: CASSPLSITEKLFF. In DNA form, the CDR3 reads TGTGCCAGCAGTCCTCTCTCCATTACCGAAAAACTGTTTTTT.

CDR3 amino acids: CASRGQGGDLVYEQYF. The DNA of the CDR3 is TGTGCCAGTCGGGGACAGGGAGGGGATTTAGTCTACGAGCAGTACTTC. V gene TRBV27 combines with J gene TRBJ2-7, with TRBD1 identical over 9 bases. Germline V gene data show CDR1 as MNHEY and CDR2 as SMNVEV (reference sequence). The CDR3 runs to 16 residues. Germline trimming cut 9 bases from V and 3 bases from J; bases unmatched to any gene: 15.

The V call is TRBV10-3, the J call TRBJ2-5; possible D gene TRBD1, 5 bases. The CDR3 loop spans 14 amino acids. Germline-derived CDR1 and CDR2 are ENHRY and SYGVKD. The V end was cut by 4 bases, the J end by 4 bases, with 13 bases between. The DNA of the CDR3 is TGTGCCATCAGTGGTGGGGCTTTGGGAGAGACCCAGTACTTC. This codes for CAISGGALGETQYF.

The genes are TRBV27 and TRBJ2-3, with 8 positions matching TRBD1. This CDR3 contains 15 residues. Germline V CDR1 and CDR2: MNHEY, SMNVEV (reference sequence). Trimming took 5 bases from V and 3 from J; bases not matched to a gene: 7. CDR3 in DNA: TGTGCCAGCAGTGGGACAGGCCTTTCAACAGATACGCAGTATTTT. It yields the protein CASSGTGLSTDTQYF.

The table lists this clonotype with a few counts. The chain carries TRBV7-9 and TRBJ1-5; D remains ambiguous. V was shortened by 3 bases and J by 5 bases, with 14 bases between the two germline ends. CDR3 length: 15 residues. CDR1 SEHNR and CDR2 FQNEAQ come from the germline V gene (reference sequence). The CDR3 DNA reads as TGTGCCAGCAGCTTGGGAGGAGGACCTTATCAGCCCCAGCATTTT. Translation: CASSLGGGPYQPQHF.

The V gene is TRBV10-2, the J gene TRBJ1-1; 7 positions agree with TRBD1. The CDR3 consists of 13 residues. CDR1 is WSHSY and CDR2 is SAAADI in the germline V gene. V gave up 5 bases and J gave up 7 bases; unmatched junction bases: 7. In DNA, the CDR3 is TGCGCCAGCAGTCGCGGGACAGACCTTGAAGCTTTCTTT. The encoded protein is CASSRGTDLEAFF.

The J gene is TRBJ2-5, the V gene TRBV13; D unclear. Germline V CDR1 and CDR2: PRHDT, FYEKMQ (reference sequence). CDR3 length equals 14 residues. The V end lost 3 bases, the J end lost 4 bases, and 12 bases lay between the germline ends. The CDR3 loop is CASSFRQFAETQYF. CDR3 DNA: TGTGCCAGCAGCTTTCGGCAGTTTGCAGAGACCCAGTACTTC.

This clonotype came up a few times. V is TRBV5-4 and J is TRBJ2-2, with 10 bases fitting TRBD2. Germline V gives CDR1 SGHNT, CDR2 YYREEE (reference sequence). The CDR3 runs to 20 residues. Unmatched junction bases numbered 13, after V lost 0 bases and J lost 2 bases. The CDR3 bases are TGTGCCAGCAGCTTGGGGGCCTACCTTGTAGCGGGAGGAAACACCGGGGAGCTGTTTTTT. Amino acid sequence: CASSLGAYLVAGGNTGELFF.

V usage is TRBV20-1 and J usage is TRBJ2-7, with 10 positions matching TRBD2. The junction had 7 bases not matched to a gene; V was cut back by 2 bases and J by 3 bases. Germline V CDR1 and CDR2: DFQATT, SNEGSKA (reference sequence). The CDR3 covers 15 residues. The CDR3 here is CSARIAGTSVYEQYF. The CDR3 DNA reads as TGCAGTGCTAGAATTGCCGGGACTAGCGTCTACGAGCAGTACTTC.